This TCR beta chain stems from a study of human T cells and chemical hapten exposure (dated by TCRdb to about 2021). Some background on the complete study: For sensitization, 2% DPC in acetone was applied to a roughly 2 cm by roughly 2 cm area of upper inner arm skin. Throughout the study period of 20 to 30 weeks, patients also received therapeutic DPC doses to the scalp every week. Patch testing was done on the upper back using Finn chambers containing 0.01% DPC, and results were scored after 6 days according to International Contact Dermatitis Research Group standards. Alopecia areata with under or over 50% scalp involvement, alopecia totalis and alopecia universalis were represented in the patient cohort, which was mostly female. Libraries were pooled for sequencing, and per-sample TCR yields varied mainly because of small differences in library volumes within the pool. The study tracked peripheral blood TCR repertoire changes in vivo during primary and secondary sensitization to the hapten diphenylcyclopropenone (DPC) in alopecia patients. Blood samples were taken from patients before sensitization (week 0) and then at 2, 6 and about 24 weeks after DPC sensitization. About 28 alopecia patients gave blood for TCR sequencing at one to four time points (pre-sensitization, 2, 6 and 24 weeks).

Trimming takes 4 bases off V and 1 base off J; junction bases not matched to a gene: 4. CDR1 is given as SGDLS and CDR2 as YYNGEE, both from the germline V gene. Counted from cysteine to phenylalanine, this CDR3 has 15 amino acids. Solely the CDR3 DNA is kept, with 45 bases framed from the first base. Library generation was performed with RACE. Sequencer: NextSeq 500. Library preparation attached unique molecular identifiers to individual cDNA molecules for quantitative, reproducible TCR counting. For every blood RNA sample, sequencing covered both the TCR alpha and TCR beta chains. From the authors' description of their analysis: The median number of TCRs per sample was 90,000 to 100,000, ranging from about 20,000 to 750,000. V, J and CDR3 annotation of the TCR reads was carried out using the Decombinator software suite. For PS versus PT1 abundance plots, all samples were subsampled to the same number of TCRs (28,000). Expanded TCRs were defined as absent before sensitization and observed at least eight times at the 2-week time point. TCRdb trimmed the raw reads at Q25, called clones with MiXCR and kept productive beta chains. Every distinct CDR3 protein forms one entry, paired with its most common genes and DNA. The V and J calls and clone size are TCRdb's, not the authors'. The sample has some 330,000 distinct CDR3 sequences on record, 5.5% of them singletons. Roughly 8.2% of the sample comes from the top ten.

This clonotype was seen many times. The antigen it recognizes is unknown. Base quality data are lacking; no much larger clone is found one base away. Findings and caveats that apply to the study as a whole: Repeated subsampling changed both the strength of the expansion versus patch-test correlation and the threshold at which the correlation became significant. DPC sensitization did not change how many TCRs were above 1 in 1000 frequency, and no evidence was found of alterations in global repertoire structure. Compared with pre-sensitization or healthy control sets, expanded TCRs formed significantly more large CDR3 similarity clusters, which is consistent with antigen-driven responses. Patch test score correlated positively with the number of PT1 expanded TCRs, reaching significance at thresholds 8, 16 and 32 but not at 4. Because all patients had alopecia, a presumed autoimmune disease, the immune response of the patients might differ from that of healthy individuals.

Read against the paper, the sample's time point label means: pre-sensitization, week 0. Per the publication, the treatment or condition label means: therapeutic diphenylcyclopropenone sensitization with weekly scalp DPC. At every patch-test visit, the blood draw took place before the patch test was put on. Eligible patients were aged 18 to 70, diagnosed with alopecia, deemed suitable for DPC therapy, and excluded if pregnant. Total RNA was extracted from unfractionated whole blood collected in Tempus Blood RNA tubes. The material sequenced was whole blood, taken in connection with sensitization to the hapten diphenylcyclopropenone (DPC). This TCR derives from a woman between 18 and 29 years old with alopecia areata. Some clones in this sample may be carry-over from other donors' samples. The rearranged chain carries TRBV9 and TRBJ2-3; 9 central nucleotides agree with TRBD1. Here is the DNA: TGTGCCAGCAGCTCACAGGGGGCTGGCACAGATACGCAGTATTTT. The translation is CASSSQGAGTDTQYF.